Listed below are T cell receptor beta chains from one sample, sequenced in a study of T cell clonotyping in hematopoietic cell transplantation. Generated by immunoSEQ multiplex PCR, the TCRdb table keeps only in-frame clones and is missing some. The sample lists approximately 20,000 clones; roughly 80% were seen once. The sequenced sample was peripheral blood mononuclear cells. The receptors derive from a man aged 55 to 70 in good health. Some clones in this sample may be carry-over from other donors' samples. The conserved cysteine and the conserved F or W are not part of the CDR3 here. Each record gives: V gene, CDR3 protein.

V gene: TRBV19; CDR3 protein: ASSTVGQGDYGYT
V gene: TRBV11-2; CDR3 protein: ASSARPGTLSTYEQY
V gene: TRBV6-1; CDR3 protein: ASSEAPDRGGEAF
V gene: TRBV29-1; CDR3 protein: SVATGANTEAF
V gene: TRBV27; CDR3 protein: ASSFTKGRTED
V gene: TRBV5-1; CDR3 protein: ASSLVQGLRDGYT
V gene: TRBV7-9; CDR3 protein: ASSTTTGVYGYT
V gene: TRBV19; CDR3 protein: ASSAGRGSDTEAF
V gene: TRBV7-9; CDR3 protein: ASSRTSGWEGEQF
V gene: TRBV5-1; CDR3 protein: ASSFSDYGYEQY
V gene: TRBV5-8; CDR3 protein: ASSLDLTGTDTQY
V gene: TRBV5-1; CDR3 protein: ASSFYSQGTVNTEAF
V gene: TRBV4-1; CDR3 protein: ASSQDRARVSYEQY
V gene: TRBV7-2; CDR3 protein: ASSPDSGLSSYEQY
V gene: TRBV15; CDR3 protein: ATSRDLSGSTDTQY
V gene: TRBV5-6; CDR3 protein: ASSPRGRGTYEQY
V gene: TRBV30; CDR3 protein: AWSVGGGAETQY
V gene: TRBV6-5; CDR3 protein: ASSWGQEVNEQY
V gene: TRBV4-1; CDR3 protein: ASSQEDGAYNEQF
V gene: TRBV4-3; CDR3 protein: ASSQEGGLDEQF
V gene: TRBV27; CDR3 protein: ASSWDYTDTQY
V gene: TRBV29-1; CDR3 protein: SAQQGLDTEAF
V gene: TRBV4-1; CDR3 protein: ASSHPQAEAF
V gene: TRBV19; CDR3 protein: ATSEKPGNTIY
V gene: TRBV6-5; CDR3 protein: ASSYFGGQETQY
V gene: TRBV19; CDR3 protein: ASSIGNRAGDTEAF
V gene: TRBV11-3; CDR3 protein: ASSLGPVGYTEAF
V gene: TRBV6-1; CDR3 protein: ASSDRDRSTEAF
V gene: TRBV19; CDR3 protein: ASSIGIHEQF
V gene: TRBV10-3; CDR3 protein: AISERGRYGYT
V gene: TRBV7-2; CDR3 protein: ASSFSGSGTDTQY
V gene: TRBV4-2; CDR3 protein: ASSQEGRGQVTSTDTQY
V gene: TRBV10-3; CDR3 protein: ATGSGQGYNEQF
V gene: TRBV27; CDR3 protein: ASSLEGAGTGYNEQF
V gene: TRBV5-6; CDR3 protein: ASSNQWAGEDNSPLH
V gene: TRBV4-3; CDR3 protein: ASSQDRIANYGYT
V gene: TRBV5-1; CDR3 protein: ASRMGTTGELF
V gene: TRBV6-1; CDR3 protein: ASSGLDEQF
V gene: TRBV2; CDR3 protein: ASSDTDLGLYNSPLH
V gene: TRBV5-1; CDR3 protein: ASSFQAGAQETQY
V gene: TRBV28; CDR3 protein: ASSPGLGLARYEQY